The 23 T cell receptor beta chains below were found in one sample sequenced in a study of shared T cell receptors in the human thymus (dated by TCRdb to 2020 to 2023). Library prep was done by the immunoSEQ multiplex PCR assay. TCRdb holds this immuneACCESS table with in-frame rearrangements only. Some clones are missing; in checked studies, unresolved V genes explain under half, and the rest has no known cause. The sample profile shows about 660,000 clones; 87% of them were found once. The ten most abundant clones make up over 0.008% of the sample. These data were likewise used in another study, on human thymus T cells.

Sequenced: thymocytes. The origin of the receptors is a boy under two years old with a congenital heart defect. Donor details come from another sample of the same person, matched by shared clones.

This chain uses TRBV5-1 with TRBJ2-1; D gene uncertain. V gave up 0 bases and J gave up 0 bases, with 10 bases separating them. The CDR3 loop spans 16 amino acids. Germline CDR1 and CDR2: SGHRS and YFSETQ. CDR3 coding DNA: TGCGCCAGCAGCTTGGCCCACCCTAGCTCCTACAATGAGCAGTTCTTC. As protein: CASSLAHPSSYNEQFF.

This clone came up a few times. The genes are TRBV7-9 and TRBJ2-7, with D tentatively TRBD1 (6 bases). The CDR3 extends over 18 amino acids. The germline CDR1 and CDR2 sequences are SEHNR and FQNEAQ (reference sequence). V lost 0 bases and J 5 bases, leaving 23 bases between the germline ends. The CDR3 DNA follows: TGTGCCAGCAGCTTAGCACCATCGGACAGTTCCATCGGTGACGAGCAGTACTTC. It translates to CASSLAPSDSSIGDEQYF.

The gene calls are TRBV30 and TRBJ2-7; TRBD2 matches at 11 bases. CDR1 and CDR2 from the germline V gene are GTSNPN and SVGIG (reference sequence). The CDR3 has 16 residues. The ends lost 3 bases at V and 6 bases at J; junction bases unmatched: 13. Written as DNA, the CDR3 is TGTGCCTGGAGCTTAAAACTCACTAGCGGGAGAGGCGAGCAGTACTTC. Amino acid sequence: CAWSLKLTSGRGEQYF.

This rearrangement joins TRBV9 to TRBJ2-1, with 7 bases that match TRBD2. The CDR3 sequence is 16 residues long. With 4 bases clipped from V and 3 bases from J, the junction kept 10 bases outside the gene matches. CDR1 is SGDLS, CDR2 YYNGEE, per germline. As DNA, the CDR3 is TGTGCCAGCAGCTTCCGCCCCCTAGCGGTCTACAATGAGCAGTTCTTC. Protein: CASSFRPLAVYNEQFF.

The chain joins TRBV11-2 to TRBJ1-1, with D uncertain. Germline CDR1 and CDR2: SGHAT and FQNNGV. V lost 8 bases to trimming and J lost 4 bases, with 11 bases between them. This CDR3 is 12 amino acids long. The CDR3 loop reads CASRVVGTEAFF. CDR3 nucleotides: TGTGCCAGCCGGGTTGTCGGCACTGAAGCTTTCTTT. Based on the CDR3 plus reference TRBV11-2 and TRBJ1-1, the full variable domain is EAGVAQSPRYKIIEKRQSVAFWCNPISGHATLYWYQQILGQGPKLLIQFQNNGVVDDSQLPKDRFSAERLKGVDSTLKIQPAKLEDSAVYLCASRVVGTEAFFGQGTRLTVV.

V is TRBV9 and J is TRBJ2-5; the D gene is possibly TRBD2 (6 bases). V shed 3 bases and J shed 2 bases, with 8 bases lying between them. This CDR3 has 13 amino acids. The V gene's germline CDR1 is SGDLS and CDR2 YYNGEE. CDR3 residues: CASSAGEQETQYF. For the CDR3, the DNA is TGTGCCAGCAGCGCGGGGGAACAAGAGACCCAGTACTTC.

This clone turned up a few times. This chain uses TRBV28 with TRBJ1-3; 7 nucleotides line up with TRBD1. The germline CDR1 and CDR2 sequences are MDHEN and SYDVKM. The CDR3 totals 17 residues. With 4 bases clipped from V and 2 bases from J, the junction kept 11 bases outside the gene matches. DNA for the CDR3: TGTGCCAGCAGTTCGTCAGAGAGACAGGGAACTGGAAACACCATATATTTT. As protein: CASSSSERQGTGNTIYF.

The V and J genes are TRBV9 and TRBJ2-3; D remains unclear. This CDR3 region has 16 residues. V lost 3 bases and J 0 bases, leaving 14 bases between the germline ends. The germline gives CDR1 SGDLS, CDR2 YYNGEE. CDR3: CASSGREIPSTDTQYF. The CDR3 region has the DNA TGTGCCAGCAGCGGAAGAGAAATACCTAGCACAGATACGCAGTATTTT. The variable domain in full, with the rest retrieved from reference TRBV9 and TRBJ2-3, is DSGVTQTPKHLITATGQRVTLRCSPRSGDLSVYWYQQSLDQGLQFLIQYYNGEERAKGNILERFSAQQFPDLHSELNLSSLELGDSALYFCASSGREIPSTDTQYFGPGTRLTVL.

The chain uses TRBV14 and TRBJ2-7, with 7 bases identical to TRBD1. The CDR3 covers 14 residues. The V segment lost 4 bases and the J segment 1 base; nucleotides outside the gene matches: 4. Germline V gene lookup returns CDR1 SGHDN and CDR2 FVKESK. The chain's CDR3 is CASSPRTGSYEQYF. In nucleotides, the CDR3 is TGTGCCAGCAGCCCCCGGACAGGTTCCTACGAGCAGTACTTC.

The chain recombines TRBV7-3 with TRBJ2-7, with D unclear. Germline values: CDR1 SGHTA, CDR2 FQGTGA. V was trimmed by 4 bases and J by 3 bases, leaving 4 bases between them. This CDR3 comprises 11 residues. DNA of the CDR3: TGTGCCAGCAGCTGGAGCTACGAGCAGTACTTC. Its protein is CASSWSYEQYF.

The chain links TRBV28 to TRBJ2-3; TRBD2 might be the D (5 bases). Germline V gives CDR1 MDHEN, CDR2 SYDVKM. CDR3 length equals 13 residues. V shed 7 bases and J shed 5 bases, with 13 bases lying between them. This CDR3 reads CASMQRGKDTQYF. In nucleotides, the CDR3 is TGTGCCAGCATGCAGAGAGGGAAAGATACGCAGTATTTT.

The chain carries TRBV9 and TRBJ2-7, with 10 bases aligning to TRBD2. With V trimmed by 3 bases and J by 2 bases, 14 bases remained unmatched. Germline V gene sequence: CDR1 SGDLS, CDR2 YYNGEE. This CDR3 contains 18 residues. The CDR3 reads CASSEKPDRTSGTYEQYF. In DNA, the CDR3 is TGTGCCAGCAGCGAAAAGCCCGATCGGACTAGCGGTACCTACGAGCAGTACTTC.

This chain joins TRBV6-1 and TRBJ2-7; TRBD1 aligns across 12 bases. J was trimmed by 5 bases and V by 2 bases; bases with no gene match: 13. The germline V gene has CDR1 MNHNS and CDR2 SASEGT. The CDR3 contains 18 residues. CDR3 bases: TGTGCCAGCAGTGAAAACCCCGGGACAGGGGGCAGATCGGACGAGCAGTACTTC. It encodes CASSENPGTGGRSDEQYF.

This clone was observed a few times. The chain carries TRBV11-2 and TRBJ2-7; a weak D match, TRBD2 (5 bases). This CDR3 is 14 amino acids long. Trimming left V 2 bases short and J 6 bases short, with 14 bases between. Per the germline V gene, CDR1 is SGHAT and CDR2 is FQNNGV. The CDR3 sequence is CASSLWLDYGEQYF. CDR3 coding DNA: TGTGCCAGCAGCTTATGGCTCGACTATGGCGAGCAGTACTTC.

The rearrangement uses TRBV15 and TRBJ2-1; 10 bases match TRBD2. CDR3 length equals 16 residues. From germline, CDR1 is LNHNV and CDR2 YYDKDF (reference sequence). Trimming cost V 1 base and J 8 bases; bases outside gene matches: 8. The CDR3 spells CATSRVGLAAYHEQFF. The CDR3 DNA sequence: TGTGCCACCAGCAGAGTAGGACTAGCGGCTTATCATGAGCAGTTCTTC.

The CDR3 loop reads CSAPDRAYGYTF. The CDR3 region has the DNA TGCAGCGCACCCGACAGAGCCTATGGCTACACCTTC. The V and J genes are TRBV29-1 and TRBJ1-2, with a tentative D call TRBD1 (5 bases). Germline CDR1 and CDR2: SQVTM and ANQGSEA. This CDR3 is 12 amino acids long. V was trimmed by 7 bases and J by 4 bases, leaving 13 bases between them.

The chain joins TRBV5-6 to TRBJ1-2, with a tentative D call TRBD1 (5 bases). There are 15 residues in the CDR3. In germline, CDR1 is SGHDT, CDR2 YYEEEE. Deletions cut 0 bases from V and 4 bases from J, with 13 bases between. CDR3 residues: CASSLDAQGTYGYTF. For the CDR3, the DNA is TGTGCCAGCAGCTTGGATGCCCAGGGAACCTATGGCTACACCTTC.

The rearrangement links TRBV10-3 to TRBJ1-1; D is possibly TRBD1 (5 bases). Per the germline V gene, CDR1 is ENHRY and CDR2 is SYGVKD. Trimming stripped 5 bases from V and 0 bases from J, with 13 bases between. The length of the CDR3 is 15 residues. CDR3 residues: CAISHGGEMNTEAFF. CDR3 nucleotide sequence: TGTGCCATCAGTCACGGGGGAGAAATGAACACTGAAGCTTTCTTT.

The chain's CDR3 is CASSEGQNYEQYF. The CDR3 DNA reads as TGTGCCAGCAGTGAAGGGCAGAACTACGAGCAGTACTTC. This chain connects TRBV2 to TRBJ2-7; no reliable D call. Germline V gene sequence: CDR1 SNHLY, CDR2 FYNNEI. The CDR3 consists of 13 residues. Deletions cut 1 base from V and 3 bases from J, with 7 bases between.

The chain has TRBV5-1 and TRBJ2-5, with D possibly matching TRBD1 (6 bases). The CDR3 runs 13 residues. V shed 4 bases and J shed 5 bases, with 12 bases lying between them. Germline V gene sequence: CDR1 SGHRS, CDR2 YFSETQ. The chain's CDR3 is CASSGTGTETQYF. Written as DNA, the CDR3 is TGCGCCAGCAGCGGAACAGGGACGGAGACCCAGTACTTC. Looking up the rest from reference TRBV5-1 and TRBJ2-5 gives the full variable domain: KAGVTQTPRYLIKTRGQQVTLSCSPISGHRSVSWYQQTPGQGLQFLFEYFSETQRNKGNFPGRFSGRQFSNSRSEMNVSTLELGDSALYLCASSGTGTETQYFGPGTRLLVL.

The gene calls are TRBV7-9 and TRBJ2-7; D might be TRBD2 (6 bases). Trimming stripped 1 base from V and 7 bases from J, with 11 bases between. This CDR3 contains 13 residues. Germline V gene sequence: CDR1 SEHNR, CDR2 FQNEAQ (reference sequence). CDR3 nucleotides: TGTGCCAGCAGCTTAGTCGCGGGGTATGAGCAGTACTTC. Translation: CASSLVAGYEQYF. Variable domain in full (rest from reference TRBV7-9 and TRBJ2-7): DTGVSQNPRHKITKRGQNVTFRCDPISEHNRLYWYRQTLGQGPEFLTYFQNEAQLEKSRLLSDRFSAERPKGSFSTLEIQRTEQGDSAMYLCASSLVAGYEQYFGPGTRLTVT.

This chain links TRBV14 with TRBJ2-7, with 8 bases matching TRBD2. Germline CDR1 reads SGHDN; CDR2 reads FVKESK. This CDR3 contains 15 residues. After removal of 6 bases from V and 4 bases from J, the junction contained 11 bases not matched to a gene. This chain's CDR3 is CASSRPGGTAYEQYF. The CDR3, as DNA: TGTGCCAGCAGTCGACCGGGGGGGACGGCGTACGAGCAGTACTTC.

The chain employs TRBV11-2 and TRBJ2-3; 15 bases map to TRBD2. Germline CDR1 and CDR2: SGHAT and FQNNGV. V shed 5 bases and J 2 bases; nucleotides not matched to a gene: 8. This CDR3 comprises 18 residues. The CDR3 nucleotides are TGTGCCAGCAGCCTCTGGGGACTAGCGGGGGGCAACACAGATACGCAGTATTTT. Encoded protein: CASSLWGLAGGNTDTQYF.